What follows are 6 T cell receptor beta chains derived from one specimen sequenced in a study of T-cell memory formation after mild COVID-19 (dated by TCRdb to the early 2020s). The library relied on 5' RACE. The listed sequencing device is Illumina NovaSeq 6000. TCRdb reran the public reads through fastp at Q25 and MiXCR, keeping productive beta chains. CDR3 protein duplicates are merged, each entry listing the most common genes and DNA. The sample table lists around 340,000 distinct CDR3 sequences, about 15% of them with a count of one. The ten top clones hold approximately 20% of the sample. The specimen was PBMCs or a T cell subset sorted from them (not recorded which). The origin of the receptors is a man aged 18 to 29 who had mild COVID-19 (a few samples of this study predate the infection). The sample titles of this study are shuffled in the database, so cell type and time point are left out; the donor was told from shared clones.

The rearrangement joins TRBV25-1 to TRBJ2-7, with D perhaps TRBD2 (6 bases). The CDR3 has 12 amino acids. The ends were cut back, 5 bases at V and 6 bases at J, with 11 bases in the middle. CDR1 is MGHDK and CDR2 is SYGVNS in the germline V gene. For the CDR3, the DNA is TGTGCCAGCAGTCCCGGGGGTTCCGAGCAGTACTTC. Translated, it gives CASSPGGSEQYF.

As concerns this clonotype: One end of the junction fails to match germline, which may point to a read error. The V and J genes are TRBV20-1 and TRBJ2-3, with TRBD2 matching 13 bases. Germline CDR1 is DFQATT and CDR2 is SNEGSKA (reference sequence). The CDR3 is 14 amino acids. This CDR3 reads CSARVSLAGGPIHF. Written as DNA, the CDR3 is TGCAGTGCTAGAGTATCACTAGCGGGGGGGCCCATCCATTTT.

The chain combines TRBV7-2 with TRBJ1-4; a weak D match, TRBD1 (6 bases). Between the trimmed V and J ends, which lost 5 bases and 0 bases, there was a span of 10 bases. Germline V gene lookup returns CDR1 SGHTA and CDR2 FQGNSA. The CDR3 sequence is 15 residues long. The CDR3 DNA is TGTGCCAGCAGCATCCGACAGGCAACTAATGAAAAACTGTTTTTT. Protein: CASSIRQATNEKLFF.

This clonotype showed up many times. The chain is built from TRBV28 and TRBJ2-3, with D unresolved. The V end was cut by 7 bases, the J end by 2 bases, with 7 bases between. CDR1 MDHEN and CDR2 SYDVKM come from the germline V gene. The CDR3 totals 12 residues. This CDR3 is CASTSFTDTQYF. Here the CDR3 DNA reads TGTGCCAGCACCAGCTTCACAGATACGCAGTATTTT.

J is TRBJ2-4 and V is TRBV7-2, with D tentatively TRBD2 (6 bases). Between the trimmed V and J ends, which lost 4 bases and 2 bases, there was a span of 12 bases. The CDR3 consists of 15 residues. In germline, CDR1 is SGHTA, CDR2 FQGNSA. This CDR3 is CASSYPGGPKNIQYF. CDR3 nucleotide sequence: TGTGCCAGCAGCTACCCCGGGGGTCCCAAAAACATTCAGTACTTC.

The V gene is TRBV5-1, the J gene TRBJ1-1; D gene unclear. CDR1 and CDR2 from the germline V gene are SGHRS and YFSETQ. V was clipped by 0 bases and J by 3 bases, with 9 bases between them. CDR3 length equals 14 residues. The CDR3 reads CASSLGGLDTEAFF. CDR3 in DNA: TGCGCCAGCAGCTTGGGCGGGTTGGACACTGAAGCTTTCTTT. Full variable domain (missing parts from reference TRBV5-1 and TRBJ1-1): KAGVTQTPRYLIKTRGQQVTLSCSPISGHRSVSWYQQTPGQGLQFLFEYFSETQRNKGNFPGRFSGRQFSNSRSEMNVSTLELGDSALYLCASSLGGLDTEAFFGQGTRLTVV.